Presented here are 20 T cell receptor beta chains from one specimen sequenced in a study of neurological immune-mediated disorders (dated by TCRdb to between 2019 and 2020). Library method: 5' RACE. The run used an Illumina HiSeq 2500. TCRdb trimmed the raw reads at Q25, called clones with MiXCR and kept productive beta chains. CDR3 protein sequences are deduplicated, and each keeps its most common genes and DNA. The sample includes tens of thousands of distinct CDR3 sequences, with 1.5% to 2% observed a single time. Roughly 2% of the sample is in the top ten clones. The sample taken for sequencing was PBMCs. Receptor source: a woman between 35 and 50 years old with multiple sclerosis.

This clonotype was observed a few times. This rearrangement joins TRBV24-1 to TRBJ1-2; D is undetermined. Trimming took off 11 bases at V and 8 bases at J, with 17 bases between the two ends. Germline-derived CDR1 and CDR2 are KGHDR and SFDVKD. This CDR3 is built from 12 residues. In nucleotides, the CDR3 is TGTGCCAACAGCCCTCTCGGAGGGGGCTACACCTTC. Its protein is CANSPLGGGYTF.

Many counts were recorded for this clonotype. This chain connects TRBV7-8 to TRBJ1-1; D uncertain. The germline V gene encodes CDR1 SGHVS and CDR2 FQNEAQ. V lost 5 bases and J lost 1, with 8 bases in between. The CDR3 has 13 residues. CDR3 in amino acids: CASSPDGNTEAFF. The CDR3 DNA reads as TGTGCCAGCAGCCCGGACGGGAACACTGAAGCTTTCTTT.

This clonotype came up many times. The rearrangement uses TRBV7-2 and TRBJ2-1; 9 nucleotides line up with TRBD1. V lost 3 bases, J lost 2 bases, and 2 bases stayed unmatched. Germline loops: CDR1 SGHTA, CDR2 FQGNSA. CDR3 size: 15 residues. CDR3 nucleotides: TGTGCCAGCAGCTTTACAGGGGGCACCTACAATGAGCAGTTCTTC. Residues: CASSFTGGTYNEQFF.

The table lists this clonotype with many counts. The CDR3 protein is CASSLLPPGEQYF. The CDR3 region has the DNA TGCGCCAGCAGCTTGCTCCCCCCGGGCGAGCAGTACTTC. The chain recombines TRBV5-1 with TRBJ2-7; D remains unclear. The V end lost 1 base, the J end lost 6 bases, and 11 bases lay between the germline ends. The length of the CDR3 is 13 residues. Germline CDR1 reads SGHRS; CDR2 reads YFSETQ.

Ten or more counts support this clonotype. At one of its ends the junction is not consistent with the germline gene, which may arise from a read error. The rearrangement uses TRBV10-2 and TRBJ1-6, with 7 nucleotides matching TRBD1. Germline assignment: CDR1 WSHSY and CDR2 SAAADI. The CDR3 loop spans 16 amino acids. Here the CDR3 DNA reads TGCGCCAGCAGTGAGTCCGGGGACAGCGCGTATTCACACCTCCACTTT. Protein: CASSESGDSAYSHLHF.

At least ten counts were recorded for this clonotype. CDR3 amino acids: CASSLTGARYNSPLHF. The CDR3 DNA reads as TGCGCCAGCAGCCTTACAGGGGCTCGGTATAATTCACCCCTCCACTTT. V gene TRBV5-1 combines with J gene TRBJ1-6, with 7 bases matching TRBD1. CDR3 length: 16 amino acids. Germline CDR1 SGHRS, CDR2 YFSETQ. V trimming: 4 bases; J trimming: 4 bases; junction bases outside the gene matches: 8.

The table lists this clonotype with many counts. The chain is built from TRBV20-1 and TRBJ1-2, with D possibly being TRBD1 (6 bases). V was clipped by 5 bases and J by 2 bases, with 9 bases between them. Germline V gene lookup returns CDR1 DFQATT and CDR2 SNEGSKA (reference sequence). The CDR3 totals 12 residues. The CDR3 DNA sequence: TGCAGTGCTGTACAGGGAAACTATGGCTACACCTTC. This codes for CSAVQGNYGYTF.

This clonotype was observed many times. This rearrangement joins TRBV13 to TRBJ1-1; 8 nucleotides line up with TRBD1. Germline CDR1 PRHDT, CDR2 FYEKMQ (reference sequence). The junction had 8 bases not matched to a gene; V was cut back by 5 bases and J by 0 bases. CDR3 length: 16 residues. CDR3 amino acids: CASSLQGAVLNTEAFF. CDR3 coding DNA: TGTGCCAGCAGCCTTCAGGGGGCCGTACTGAACACTGAAGCTTTCTTT.

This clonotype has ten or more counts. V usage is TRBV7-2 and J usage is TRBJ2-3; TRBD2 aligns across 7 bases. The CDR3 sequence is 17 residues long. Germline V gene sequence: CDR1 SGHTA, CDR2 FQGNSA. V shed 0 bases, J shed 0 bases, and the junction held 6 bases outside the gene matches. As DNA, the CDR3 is TGTGCCAGCAGCTTAGCGGCTAGCGGCCCAAGCACAGATACGCAGTATTTT. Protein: CASSLAASGPSTDTQYF.

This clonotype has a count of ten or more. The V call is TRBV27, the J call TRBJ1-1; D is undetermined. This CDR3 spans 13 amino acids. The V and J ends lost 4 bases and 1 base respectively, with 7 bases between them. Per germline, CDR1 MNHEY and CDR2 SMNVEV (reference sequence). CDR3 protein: CASSSNPNTEAFF. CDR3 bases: TGTGCCAGCAGTTCAAACCCGAACACTGAAGCTTTCTTT.

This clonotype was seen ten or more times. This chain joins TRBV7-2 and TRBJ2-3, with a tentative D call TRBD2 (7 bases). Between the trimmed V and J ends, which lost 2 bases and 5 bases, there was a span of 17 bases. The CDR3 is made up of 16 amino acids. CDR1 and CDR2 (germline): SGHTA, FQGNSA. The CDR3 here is CASSLSLAGAGDTQYF. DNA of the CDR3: TGTGCCAGCAGCTTATCACTGGCGGGGGCCGGAGATACGCAGTATTTT.

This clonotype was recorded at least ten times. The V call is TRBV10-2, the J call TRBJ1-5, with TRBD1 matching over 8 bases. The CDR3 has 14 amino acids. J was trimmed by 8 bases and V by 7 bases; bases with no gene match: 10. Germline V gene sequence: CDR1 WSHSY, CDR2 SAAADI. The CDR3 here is CASKEGQASKPQHF. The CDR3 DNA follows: TGCGCCAGCAAGGAGGGACAGGCCTCGAAGCCCCAGCATTTT.

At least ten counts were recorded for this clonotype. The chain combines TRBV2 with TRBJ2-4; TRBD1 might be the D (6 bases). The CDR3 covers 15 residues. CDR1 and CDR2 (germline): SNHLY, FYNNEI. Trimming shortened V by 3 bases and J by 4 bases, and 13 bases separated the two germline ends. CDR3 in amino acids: CASSDRTGQKNIQYF. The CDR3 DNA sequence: TGTGCCAGCAGTGATAGAACTGGACAGAAAAACATTCAGTACTTC. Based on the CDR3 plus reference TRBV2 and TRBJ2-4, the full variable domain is EPEVTQTPSHQVTQMGQEVILRCVPISNHLYFYWYRQILGQKVEFLVSFYNNEISEKSEIFDDQFSVERPDGSNFTLKIRSTKLEDSAMYFCASSDRTGQKNIQYFGAGTRLSVL.

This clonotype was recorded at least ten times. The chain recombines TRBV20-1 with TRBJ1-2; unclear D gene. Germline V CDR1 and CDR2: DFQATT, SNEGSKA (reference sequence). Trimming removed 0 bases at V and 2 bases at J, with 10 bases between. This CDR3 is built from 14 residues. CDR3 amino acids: CSAREGRGNYGYTF. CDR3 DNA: TGCAGTGCTAGAGAAGGCCGAGGGAACTATGGCTACACCTTC.

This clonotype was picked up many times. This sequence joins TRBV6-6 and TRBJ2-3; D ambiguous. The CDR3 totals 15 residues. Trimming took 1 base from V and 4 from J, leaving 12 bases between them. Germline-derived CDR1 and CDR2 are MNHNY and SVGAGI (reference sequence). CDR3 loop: CASSYYGPGADTQYF. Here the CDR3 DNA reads TGTGCCAGCAGTTACTATGGCCCGGGCGCAGATACGCAGTATTTT.

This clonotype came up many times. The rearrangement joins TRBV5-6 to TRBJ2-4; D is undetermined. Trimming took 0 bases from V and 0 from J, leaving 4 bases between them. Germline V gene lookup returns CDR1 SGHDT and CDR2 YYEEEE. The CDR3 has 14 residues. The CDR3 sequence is CASSLGAAKNIQYF. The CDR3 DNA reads TGTGCCAGCAGCTTGGGGGCAGCCAAAAACATTCAGTACTTC.

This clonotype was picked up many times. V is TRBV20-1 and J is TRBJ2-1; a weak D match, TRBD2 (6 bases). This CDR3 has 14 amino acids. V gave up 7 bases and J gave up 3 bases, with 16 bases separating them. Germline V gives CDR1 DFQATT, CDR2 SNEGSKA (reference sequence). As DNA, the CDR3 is TGCAGTGTAAACTACCCGGAGGGCTACAATGAGCAGTTCTTC. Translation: CSVNYPEGYNEQFF.

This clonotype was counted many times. The CDR3 loop reads CASSLYYGYTF. The CDR3, as DNA: TGTGCCAGCAGCTTATACTATGGCTACACCTTC. This chain connects TRBV5-6 to TRBJ1-2; D is ambiguous. The CDR3 length is 11 residues. The V end was cut by 2 bases, the J end by 3 bases, with 2 bases between. Germline CDR1 reads SGHDT; CDR2 reads YYEEEE. Full variable domain (rest looked up from reference TRBV5-6 and TRBJ1-2): DAGVTQSPTHLIKTRGQQVTLRCSPKSGHDTVSWYQQALGQGPQFIFQYYEEEERQRGNFPDRFSGHQFPNYSSELNVNALLLGDSALYLCASSLYYGYTFGSGTRLTVV.

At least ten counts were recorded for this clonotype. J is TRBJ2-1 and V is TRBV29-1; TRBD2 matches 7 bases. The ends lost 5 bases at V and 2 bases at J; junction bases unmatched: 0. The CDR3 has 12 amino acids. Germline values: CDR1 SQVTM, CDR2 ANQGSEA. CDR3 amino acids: CSVREAYNEQFF. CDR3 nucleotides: TGCAGCGTTCGGGAGGCCTACAATGAGCAGTTCTTC.

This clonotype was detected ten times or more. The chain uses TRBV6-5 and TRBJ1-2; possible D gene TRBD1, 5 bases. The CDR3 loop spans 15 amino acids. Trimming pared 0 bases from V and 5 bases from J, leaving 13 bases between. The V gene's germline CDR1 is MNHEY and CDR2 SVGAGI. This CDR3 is CASSYSGLKGYGYTF. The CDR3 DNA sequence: TGTGCCAGCAGTTACTCGGGACTCAAGGGGTATGGCTACACCTTC.